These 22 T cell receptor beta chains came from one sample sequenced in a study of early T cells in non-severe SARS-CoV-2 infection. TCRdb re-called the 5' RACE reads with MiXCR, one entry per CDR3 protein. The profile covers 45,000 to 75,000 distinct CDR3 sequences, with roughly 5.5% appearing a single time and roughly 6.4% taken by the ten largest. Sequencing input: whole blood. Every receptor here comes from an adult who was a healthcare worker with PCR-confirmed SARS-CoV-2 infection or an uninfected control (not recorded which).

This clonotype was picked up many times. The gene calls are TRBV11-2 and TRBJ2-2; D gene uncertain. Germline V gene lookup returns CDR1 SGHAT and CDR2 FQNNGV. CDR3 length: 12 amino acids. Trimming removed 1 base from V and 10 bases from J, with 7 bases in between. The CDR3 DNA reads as TGTGCCAGCAGCTTAGTAATCACGGAGCTGTTTTTT. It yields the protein CASSLVITELFF.

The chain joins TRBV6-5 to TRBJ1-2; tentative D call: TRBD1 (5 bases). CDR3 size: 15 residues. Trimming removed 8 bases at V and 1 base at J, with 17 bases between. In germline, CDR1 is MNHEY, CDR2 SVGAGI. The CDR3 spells CASRPPQGSNYGYTF. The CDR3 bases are TGTGCCAGCCGACCCCCTCAGGGTAGTAACTATGGCTACACCTTC.

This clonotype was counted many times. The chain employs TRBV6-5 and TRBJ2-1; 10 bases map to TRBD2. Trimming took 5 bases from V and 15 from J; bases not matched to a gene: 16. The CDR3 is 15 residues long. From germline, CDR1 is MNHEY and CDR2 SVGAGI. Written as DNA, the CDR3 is TGTGCCAGCAGTCGGGGACTAGCGACCCCCCTTGGTCTGTTCTTC. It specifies CASSRGLATPLGLFF.

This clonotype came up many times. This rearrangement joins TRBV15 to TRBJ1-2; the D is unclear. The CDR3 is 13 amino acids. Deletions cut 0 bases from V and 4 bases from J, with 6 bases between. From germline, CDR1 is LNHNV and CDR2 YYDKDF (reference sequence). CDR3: CATSRDGLYGYTF. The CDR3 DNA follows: TGTGCCACCAGCAGAGATGGCCTCTATGGCTACACCTTC.

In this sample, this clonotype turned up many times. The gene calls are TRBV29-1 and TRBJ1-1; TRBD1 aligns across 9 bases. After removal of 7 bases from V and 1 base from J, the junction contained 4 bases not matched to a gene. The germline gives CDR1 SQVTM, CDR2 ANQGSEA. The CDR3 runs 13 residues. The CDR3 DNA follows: TGCAGCGCTCTGACAGGGGGGAACACTGAAGCTTTCTTT. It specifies CSALTGGNTEAFF. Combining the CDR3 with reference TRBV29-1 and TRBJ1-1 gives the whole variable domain SAVISQKPSRDICQRGTSLTIQCQVDSQVTMMFWYRQQPGQSLTLIATANQGSEATYESGFVIDKFPISRPNLTFSTLTVSNMSPEDSSIYLCSALTGGNTEAFFGQGTRLTVV.

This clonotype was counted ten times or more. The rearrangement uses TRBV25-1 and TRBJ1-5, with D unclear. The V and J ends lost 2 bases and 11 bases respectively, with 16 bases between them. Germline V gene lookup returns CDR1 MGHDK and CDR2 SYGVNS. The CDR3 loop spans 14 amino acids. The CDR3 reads CASSEPGRSEAQHF. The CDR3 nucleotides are TGTGCCAGCAGTGAACCCGGACGGAGCGAGGCCCAGCATTTT.

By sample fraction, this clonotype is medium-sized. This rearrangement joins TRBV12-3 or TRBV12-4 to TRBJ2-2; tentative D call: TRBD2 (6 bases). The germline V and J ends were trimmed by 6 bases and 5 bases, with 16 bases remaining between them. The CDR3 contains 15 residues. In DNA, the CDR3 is TGTGCCAGCAGGTTGGCGGGGCTGGCAACCGGGGAGCTGTTTTTT. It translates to CASRLAGLATGELFF.

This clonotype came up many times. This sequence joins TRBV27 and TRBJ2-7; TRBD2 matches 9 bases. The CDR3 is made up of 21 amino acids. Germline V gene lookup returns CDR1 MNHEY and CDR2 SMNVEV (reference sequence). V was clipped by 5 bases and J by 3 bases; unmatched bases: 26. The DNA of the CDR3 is TGTGCCAGCAGTCCGATACGAGGGGGGCGCGAGGTAGCGGGGGTAGGCTACGAGCAGTACTTC. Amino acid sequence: CASSPIRGGREVAGVGYEQYF.

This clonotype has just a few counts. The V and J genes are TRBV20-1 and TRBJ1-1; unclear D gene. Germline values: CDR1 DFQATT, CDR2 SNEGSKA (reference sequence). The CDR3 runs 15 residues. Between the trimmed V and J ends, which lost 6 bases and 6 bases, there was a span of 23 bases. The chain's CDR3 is CSAKSPTSEVAEAFF. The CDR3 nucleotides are TGCAGTGCCAAAAGCCCAACGTCAGAAGTGGCTGAAGCTTTCTTT.

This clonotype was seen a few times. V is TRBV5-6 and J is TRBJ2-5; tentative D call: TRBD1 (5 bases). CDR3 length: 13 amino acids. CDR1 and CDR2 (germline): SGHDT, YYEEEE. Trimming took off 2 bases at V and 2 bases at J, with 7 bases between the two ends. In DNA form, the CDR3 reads TGTGCCAGCAGCTTAAGGGGACAAGAGACCCAGTACTTC. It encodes CASSLRGQETQYF.

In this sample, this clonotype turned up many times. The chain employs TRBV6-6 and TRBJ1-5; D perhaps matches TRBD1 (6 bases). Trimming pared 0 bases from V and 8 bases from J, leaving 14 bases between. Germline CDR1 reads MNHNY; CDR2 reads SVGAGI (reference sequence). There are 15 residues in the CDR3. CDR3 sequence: CASSYSTDRWEPQHF. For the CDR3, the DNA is TGTGCCAGCAGTTACTCGACCGACAGGTGGGAGCCCCAGCATTTT.

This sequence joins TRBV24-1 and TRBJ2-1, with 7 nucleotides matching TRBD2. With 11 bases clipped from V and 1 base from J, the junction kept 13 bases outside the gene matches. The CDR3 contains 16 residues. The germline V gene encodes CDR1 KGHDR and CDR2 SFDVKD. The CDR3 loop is CAISPRNGRSYNEQFF. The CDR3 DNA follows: TGTGCCATCAGCCCCCGAAACGGGAGGTCCTACAATGAGCAGTTCTTC.

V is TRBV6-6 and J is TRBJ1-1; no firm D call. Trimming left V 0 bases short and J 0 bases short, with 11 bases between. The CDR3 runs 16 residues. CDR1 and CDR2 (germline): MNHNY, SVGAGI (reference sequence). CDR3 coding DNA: TGTGCCAGCAGTTACTCGCGAAGGACCATGAACACTGAAGCTTTCTTT. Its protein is CASSYSRRTMNTEAFF.

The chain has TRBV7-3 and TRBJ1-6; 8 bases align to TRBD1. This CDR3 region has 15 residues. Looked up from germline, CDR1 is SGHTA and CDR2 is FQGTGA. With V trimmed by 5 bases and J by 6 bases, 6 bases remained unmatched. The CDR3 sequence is CASSLTGGSNSPLHF. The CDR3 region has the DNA TGTGCCAGCAGCCTCACAGGGGGGAGTAATTCACCCCTCCACTTT.

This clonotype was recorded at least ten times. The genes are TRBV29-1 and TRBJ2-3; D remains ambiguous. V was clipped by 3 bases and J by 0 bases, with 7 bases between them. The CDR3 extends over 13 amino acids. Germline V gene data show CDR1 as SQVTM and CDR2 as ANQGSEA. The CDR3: CSVDPSSTDTQYF. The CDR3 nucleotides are TGCAGCGTTGACCCGTCGAGCACAGATACGCAGTATTTT.

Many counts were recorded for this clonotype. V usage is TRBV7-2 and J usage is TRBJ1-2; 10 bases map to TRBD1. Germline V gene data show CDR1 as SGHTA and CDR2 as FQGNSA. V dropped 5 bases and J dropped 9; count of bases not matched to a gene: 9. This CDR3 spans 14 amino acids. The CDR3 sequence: CASSRDRGSRRYTF. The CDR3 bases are TGTGCCAGCAGCCGGGACAGGGGTTCTCGTCGCTACACCTTC.

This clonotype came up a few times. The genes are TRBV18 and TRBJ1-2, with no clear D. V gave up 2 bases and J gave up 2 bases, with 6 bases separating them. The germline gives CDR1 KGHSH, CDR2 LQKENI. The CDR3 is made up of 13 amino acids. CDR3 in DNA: TGTGCCAGCTCACCATCGCGCAACTATGGCTACACCTTC. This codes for CASSPSRNYGYTF. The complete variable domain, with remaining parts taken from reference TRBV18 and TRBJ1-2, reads NAGVMQNPRHLVRRRGQEARLRCSPMKGHSHVYWYRQLPEEGLKFMVYLQKENIIDESGMPKERFSAEFPKEGPSILRIQQVVRGDSAAYFCASSPSRNYGYTFGSGTRLTVV.

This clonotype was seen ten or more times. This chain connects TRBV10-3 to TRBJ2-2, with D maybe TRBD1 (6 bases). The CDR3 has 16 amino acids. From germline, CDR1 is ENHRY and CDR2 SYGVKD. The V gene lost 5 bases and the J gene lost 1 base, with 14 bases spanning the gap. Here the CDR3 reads CAISINRAQNTGELFF. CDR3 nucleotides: TGTGCCATCAGTATCAACAGGGCCCAGAACACCGGGGAGCTGTTTTTT.

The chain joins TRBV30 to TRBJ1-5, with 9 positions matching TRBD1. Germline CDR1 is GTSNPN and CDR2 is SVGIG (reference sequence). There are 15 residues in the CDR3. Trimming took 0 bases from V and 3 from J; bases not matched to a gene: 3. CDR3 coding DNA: TGTGCCTGGAGTGTAGGGGACAGGGACAATCAGCCCCAGCATTTT. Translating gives CAWSVGDRDNQPQHF. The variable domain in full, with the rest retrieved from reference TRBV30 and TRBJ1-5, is SQTIHQWPATLVQPVGSPLSLECTVEGTSNPNLYWYRQAAGRGLQLLFYSVGIGQISSEVPQNLSASRPQDRQFILSSKKLLLSDSGFYLCAWSVGDRDNQPQHFGDGTRLSIL.

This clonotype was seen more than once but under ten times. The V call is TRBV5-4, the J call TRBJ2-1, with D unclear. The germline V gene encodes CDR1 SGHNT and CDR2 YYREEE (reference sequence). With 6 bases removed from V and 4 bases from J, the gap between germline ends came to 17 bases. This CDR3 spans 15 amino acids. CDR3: CASTPHGSRYNEQFF. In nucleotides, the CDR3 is TGTGCCAGCACCCCCCATGGTAGCAGGTACAATGAGCAGTTCTTC.

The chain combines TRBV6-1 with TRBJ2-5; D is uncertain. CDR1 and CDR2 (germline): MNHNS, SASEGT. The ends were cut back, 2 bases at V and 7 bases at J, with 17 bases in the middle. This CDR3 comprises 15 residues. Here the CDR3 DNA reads TGTGCCAGCAGTGAACTATTGAGCACCGGAAGGACCCAGTACTTC. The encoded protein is CASSELLSTGRTQYF.

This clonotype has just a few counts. CDR3: CSVLLRDRGSYEQYF. The CDR3 DNA is TGCAGCGTCCTTCTCCGGGACAGAGGATCCTACGAGCAGTACTTC. This chain connects TRBV29-1 to TRBJ2-7; 7 bases line up with TRBD1. This CDR3 spans 15 amino acids. CDR1 and CDR2 (germline): SQVTM, ANQGSEA. Trimming cost V 6 bases and J 1 base; bases outside gene matches: 12.